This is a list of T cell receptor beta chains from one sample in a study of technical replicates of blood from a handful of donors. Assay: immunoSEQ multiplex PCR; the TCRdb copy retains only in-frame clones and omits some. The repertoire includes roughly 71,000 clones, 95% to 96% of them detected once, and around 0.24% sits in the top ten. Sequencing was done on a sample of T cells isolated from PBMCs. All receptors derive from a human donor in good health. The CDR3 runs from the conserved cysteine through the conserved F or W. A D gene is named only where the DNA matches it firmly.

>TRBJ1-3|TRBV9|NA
TGTGCCAGCAGCGTCAGCCCAGGGGCGTTGGAAAACACCATATATTTT
CASSVSPGALENTIYF
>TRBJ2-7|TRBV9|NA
TGTGCCAGCAGCGTAGCTGCCCTAAGACAGGAGCAGTACTTC
CASSVAALRQEQYF
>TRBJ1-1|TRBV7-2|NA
TGTGCCAGCAGCTATGGGGGGACTGAAGCTTTCTTT
CASSYGGTEAFF
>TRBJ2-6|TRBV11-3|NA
TGTGCCAGCAGCAGACAATGGACAGTCTCTGGGGCCAACGTCCTGACTTTC
CASSRQWTVSGANVLTF
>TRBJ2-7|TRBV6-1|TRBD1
TGTGCCAGCAGTGAGGGGACAGGGGGTCACCACGAGCAGTACTTC
CASSEGTGGHHEQYF
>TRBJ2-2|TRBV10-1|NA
TGCGCCAGCTCCACGGTGCCCGCCACCGGGGAGCTGTTTTTT
CASSTVPATGELFF
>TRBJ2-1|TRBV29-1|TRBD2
TGCAGCGTATATAGCGGGAAGGGGGGCAATGAGCAGTTCTTC
CSVYSGKGGNEQFF
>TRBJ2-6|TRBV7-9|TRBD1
TGTGCCAGCAGCTTCCTACCGGGACAGGGGGACACTGGGGCCAACGTCCTGACTTTC
CASSFLPGQGDTGANVLTF
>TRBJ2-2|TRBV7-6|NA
TGTGCCAGCAGCCCATCCCTGGGGGGGGCCACCGGAACCGGGGAGCTGTTTTTT
CASSPSLGGATGTGELFF
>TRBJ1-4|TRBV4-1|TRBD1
TGCGCCAGCAGCTACCGGGACAGATTAGAAAAACTGTTTTTT
CASSYRDRLEKLFF
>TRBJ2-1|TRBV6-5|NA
TGTGCCAGCAGTTTAACGACAGACTCCTACAATGAGCAGTTCTTC
CASSLTTDSYNEQFF
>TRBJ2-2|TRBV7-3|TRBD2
TGTGCCAGCAGCTTTCTCGGGGGTGCGGGGGTAGGCACCGGGGAGCTGTTTTTT
CASSFLGGAGVGTGELFF